Listed below are T cell receptor beta chains from one sample, sequenced in a study of blood T cell repertoires in COVID-19. Some clones are missing from TCRdb's copy, which holds only in-frame ones; the method was immunoSEQ multiplex PCR. In the table there are 250,000 to 350,000 clones, 75% to 90% of which are singletons. Sequenced: peripheral blood. Source of these receptors: a man in his late teens or twenties with active or convalescent COVID-19. CDR3s include the opening cysteine and the closing phenylalanine or tryptophan. The D gene is left open where the match is weak. Clone size is given for some rows only: seen once, a few or many times, or a class if the clone is expanded.

length,J,D,size,V,CDR3,DNA
15,TRBJ1-5,-,-,TRBV18,CASSPNELTYQPQHF,TGTGCCAGCTCACCGAATGAACTAACTTATCAGCCCCAGCATTTT
15,TRBJ1-1,-,-,TRBV7-9,CARVPWDTWNTEAFF,TGTGCCAGAGTTCCCTGGGACACCTGGAACACTGAAGCTTTCTTT
14,TRBJ1-2,TRBD1,-,TRBV4-1,CASSLGTGNYGYTF,TGCGCCAGCAGCCTCGGGACAGGGAACTATGGCTACACCTTC
13,TRBJ2-7,-,-,TRBV6-2/TRBV6-3,CASSSGLAGEQYF,TGTGCCAGCAGTTCAGGCTTGGCGGGGGAGCAGTACTTC
14,TRBJ2-6,-,-,TRBV1,CTSQTGGGANVLTF,TGCACCAGTCAAACAGGGGGTGGGGCCAACGTCCTGACTTTC
13,TRBJ2-7,TRBD1,-,TRBV5-6,CASAPTGTYEQYF,TGTGCCAGCGCACCGACAGGGACCTACGAGCAGTACTTC
16,TRBJ2-7,-,-,TRBV18,CASSRRLDRLDYEQYF,TGTGCCAGCTCGCGTCGCCTTGACAGGTTGGACTACGAGCAGTACTTC
20,TRBJ2-2,TRBD2,-,TRBV24-1,CATSGSKRLAGDMNTGELFF,TGTGCCACCAGTGGGAGTAAGCGGCTAGCGGGGGACATGAACACCGGGGAGCTGTTTTTT
17,TRBJ1-3,-,-,TRBV11-2,CASSSNREITSGNTIYF,TGTGCCAGCAGCTCAAACAGGGAGATAACCTCTGGAAACACCATATATTTT
14,TRBJ1-2,-,-,TRBV9,CASSVLDPGGGYTF,TGTGCCAGCAGCGTACTCGACCCCGGGGGTGGCTACACCTTC
14,TRBJ1-5,-,-,TRBV19,CASRRGKGIEPQHF,TGTGCCAGTAGGAGGGGGAAAGGAATAGAGCCCCAGCATTTT
15,TRBJ2-3,TRBD1,once,TRBV27,CASSSQGVSTDTQYF,TGTGCCAGCAGTTCTCAGGGGGTAAGCACAGATACGCAGTATTTT
14,TRBJ1-5,-,-,TRBV7-2,CASSLPGWDQPQHF,TGTGCCAGCAGCTTACCAGGGTGGGATCAGCCCCAGCATTTT
13,TRBJ1-1,-,-,TRBV9,CASSVTEGTEAFF,TGTGCCAGCAGCGTCACCGAGGGCACTGAAGCTTTCTTT
14,TRBJ2-7,-,-,TRBV6-5,CASSYRGRTNEQYF,TGTGCCAGCAGTTATCGGGGAAGGACCAACGAGCAGTACTTC
15,TRBJ1-2,TRBD1,few,TRBV27,CASSDQGARIYGYTF,TGTGCCAGCAGTGACCAGGGGGCGCGGATATATGGCTACACCTTC
15,TRBJ2-3,TRBD1,-,TRBV4-1,CASSQEGLGGDTQYF,TGCGCCAGCAGCCAAGAGGGGTTAGGGGGCGATACGCAGTATTTT
12,TRBJ1-6,-,-,TRBV5-1,CASSFANSPLHF,TGCGCCAGCAGCTTCGCGAATTCACCCCTCCACTTT
13,TRBJ2-7,TRBD1,-,TRBV24-1,CATSDLDRDEQYF,TGTGCCACCAGTGATTTGGACAGGGACGAGCAGTACTTC
13,TRBJ2-7,-,-,TRBV6-5,CASSYSTGWEQYF,TGTGCCAGCAGTTACTCGACGGGTTGGGAGCAGTACTTC
14,TRBJ2-2,-,-,TRBV12-5,CASGFRGRGGELFF,TGTGCTAGTGGTTTTAGGGGGCGGGGCGGGGAGCTGTTTTTT
16,TRBJ1-3,-,-,TRBV6-5,CASSYTQPNSGNTIYF,TGTGCCAGCAGTTACACCCAACCTAACTCTGGAAACACCATATATTTT
15,TRBJ1-5,TRBD1,-,TRBV7-9,CASSYGTVSNQPQHF,TGTGCCAGCAGCTACGGGACAGTTAGCAATCAGCCCCAGCATTTT
14,TRBJ2-1,-,once,TRBV19,CASSIWEVPHEQFF,TGTGCCAGTAGTATTTGGGAGGTCCCCCATGAGCAGTTCTTC
18,TRBJ2-3,TRBD2,-,TRBV2,CASSRNGLSGGNPDTQYF,TGTGCCAGCAGCCGGAACGGCCTTTCGGGGGGAAACCCAGATACGCAGTATTTT
17,TRBJ1-5,TRBD1,-,TRBV4-1,CASSQEWTGGAGQPQHF,TGCGCCAGCAGCCAAGAGTGGACAGGGGGCGCGGGTCAGCCCCAGCATTTT
17,TRBJ2-1,TRBD2,once,TRBV10-1,CASSEWSSGLSYNEQFF,TGCGCCAGCAGTGAATGGTCTAGCGGGCTCTCCTACAATGAGCAGTTCTTC
14,TRBJ2-7,-,once,TRBV5-8,CASSPLILAYEQYF,TGTGCCAGCAGCCCCCTGATCCTAGCCTACGAGCAGTACTTC
16,TRBJ1-6,TRBD1,few,TRBV9,CASSANTGTGVLPLHF,TGTGCCAGCAGCGCAAATACCGGGACAGGGGTTTTGCCCCTCCACTTT
15,TRBJ1-6,TRBD1,-,TRBV7-8,CASSLLGQGYSPLHF,TGTGCCAGCAGCTTACTTGGACAGGGGTATTCACCCCTCCACTTT
16,TRBJ1-6,-,-,TRBV10-3,CAISAPTVGNNSPLHF,TGTGCCATCAGTGCGCCGACAGTTGGCAATAATTCACCCCTCCACTTT
14,TRBJ1-2,-,-,TRBV20-1,CSASGQNGNYGYTF,TGCAGTGCCAGTGGACAGAATGGGAACTATGGCTACACCTTC
13,TRBJ2-7,TRBD2,-,TRBV6-2/TRBV6-3,CASSLAGNYEQYF,TGTGCCAGCAGTCTAGCGGGGAACTACGAGCAGTACTTC
11,TRBJ1-2,-,few,TRBV9,CASKAGYGYTF,TGTGCCAGCAAAGCGGGGTATGGCTACACCTTC
16,TRBJ2-5,TRBD2,-,TRBV9,CASSGPGLAGQETQYF,TGTGCCAGCAGCGGACCGGGACTAGCGGGGCAAGAGACCCAGTACTTC
16,TRBJ2-3,TRBD2,-,TRBV7-9,CASSSLAGVKADTQYF,TGTGCCAGCAGCTCTCTAGCGGGAGTGAAAGCAGATACGCAGTATTTT
13,TRBJ2-1,TRBD1,-,TRBV10-3,CATGQGAPNEQFF,TGTGCCACGGGACAGGGGGCTCCCAATGAGCAGTTCTTC